Given below is one T cell receptor beta chain in context. TCRdb called the 5' RACE reads again in MiXCR, with one record for every CDR3 protein. The data hold 250,000 to 350,000 distinct CDR3 sequences, with about 19% observed a single time. This sample stems from a study of CD8 T cells in ankylosing spondylitis. Trimming pared 2 bases from V and 0 bases from J, leaving 9 bases between. Germline V CDR1 and CDR2: DFQATT, SNEGSKA (reference sequence). This CDR3 has 14 residues. The sequence derives from a male donor with ankylosing spondylitis or in good health (not recorded which). The sample taken for sequencing was blood, either unsorted or a sorted T cell fraction (not recorded which). The chain employs TRBV20-1 and TRBJ2-3, with D unresolved. Here the CDR3 DNA reads TGCAGTGCTAGACCCGCATATAGCACAGATACGCAGTATTTT. Its protein is CSARPAYSTDTQYF.